These 3 T cell receptor beta chains share one sample of origin, sequenced in a study of T cell repertoires in cytomegalovirus infection. TCRdb analysed the reads with MiXCR anew, one entry per CDR3 protein. Among some 250,000 distinct CDR3 sequences, approximately 8.3% were seen once, and the ten largest hold approximately 16%. Sequences were obtained from PBMCs. The receptors stem from a human donor in good health (CMV status not recorded). Some clones in this sample may be carry-over from other donors' samples.

This clonotype was seen at least ten times. The chain's CDR3 is CASTLDSAYRYGYTF. The CDR3 DNA reads as TGTGCCAGCACCCTGGACAGCGCATATCGCTATGGCTACACCTTC. The chain is built from TRBV7-2 and TRBJ1-2; a weak D match, TRBD1 (6 bases). V lost 7 bases to trimming and J lost 4 bases, with 19 bases between them. The CDR3 loop spans 15 amino acids. CDR1 is SGHTA, CDR2 FQGNSA, per germline.

This clonotype was counted ten times or more. The rearrangement joins TRBV11-2 to TRBJ2-3; no clear D. Germline values: CDR1 SGHAT, CDR2 FQNNGV. The germline V and J ends were trimmed by 2 bases and 4 bases, with 10 bases remaining between them. The CDR3 consists of 14 residues. CDR3 nucleotides: TGTGCCAGCAGCTTACGACCAACCGCAGATACGCAGTATTTT. Translating gives CASSLRPTADTQYF.

This clonotype was observed a handful of times. This chain connects TRBV10-3 to TRBJ2-7; 11 bases are shared with TRBD2. The J segment lost 2 bases and the V segment lost 0 bases, leaving 9 bases of the junction unmatched. Germline V gene lookup returns CDR1 ENHRY and CDR2 SYGVKD. The CDR3 spans 18 residues. Written as DNA, the CDR3 is TGTGCCATCAGTGAGTCGAGTCCTACTAGCGGGGGCACCTACGAGCAGTACTTC. Its protein is CAISESSPTSGGTYEQYF.